Below are 26 T cell receptor beta chains sequenced from a single sample in a study of T cells in Graves' hyperthyroidism and ophthalmopathy. There were TCR beta CDR3 regions amplified from RNA transcripts. A first-round RT-PCR of the TCR CDR3 used the HTBI primer set. TCRdb independently ran MiXCR on the multiplex PCR reads; one entry per CDR3 protein. The sample shows approximately 400,000 distinct CDR3 sequences, approximately 15% of them seen only once. Specimen: blood. The receptors shown here come from a woman aged 60-75 years with Graves' hyperthyroidism.

The chain is built from TRBV6-5 and TRBJ1-4; maybe TRBD1 (5 bases). Germline V CDR1 and CDR2: MNHEY, SVGAGI. V lost 4 bases and J lost 0, with 12 bases in between. CDR3 length equals 16 residues. The DNA of the CDR3 is TGTGCCAGCAGTTCCCCGGGACTATCAACTAATGAAAAACTGTTTTTT. Protein sequence: CASSSPGLSTNEKLFF.

This clonotype came up a few times. This chain uses TRBV6-1 with TRBJ2-7; TRBD1 matches at 9 bases. Germline V lookup: CDR1 MNHNS, CDR2 SASEGT. This CDR3 region has 15 residues. V was pared by 5 bases and J by 0 bases, with 5 bases of the junction left unmatched. The DNA of the CDR3 is TGTGCCAGCAGTCAGGGGACAGGGAACTCCTACGAGCAGTACTTC. Protein: CASSQGTGNSYEQYF.

The rearrangement links TRBV27 to TRBJ2-3; tentative D call: TRBD2 (5 bases). V lost 5 bases to trimming and J lost 6 bases, with 18 bases between them. The CDR3 covers 15 residues. Germline V gives CDR1 MNHEY, CDR2 SMNVEV (reference sequence). As DNA, the CDR3 is TGTGCCAGCAGTCGCCGTCCGGGGATTAGCGATACGCAGTATTTT. Protein: CASSRRPGISDTQYF.

The rearrangement links TRBV19 to TRBJ2-1, with D tentatively TRBD1 or TRBD2 (6 bases each). Germline-derived CDR1 and CDR2 are LNHDA and SQIVND (reference sequence). The germline V and J ends were trimmed by 4 bases and 10 bases, with 11 bases remaining between them. The CDR3 sequence is 12 residues long. For the CDR3, the DNA is TGTGCCAGTAGTACAGGGGAGGTGGAGCAGTTCTTC. Translating gives CASSTGEVEQFF.

This clonotype was observed at least ten times. The genes are TRBV11-2 and TRBJ2-1; D might be TRBD2 (6 bases). CDR3 length equals 16 residues. Germline assignment: CDR1 SGHAT and CDR2 FQNNGV. Trimming pared 4 bases from V and 4 bases from J, leaving 17 bases between. CDR3 loop: CASSSIGSGLYNEQFF. CDR3 bases: TGTGCCAGCAGCTCAATTGGTAGCGGATTATACAATGAGCAGTTCTTC.

This clonotype was picked up many times. This chain joins TRBV7-2 and TRBJ2-3, with TRBD2 as a possible D gene (6 bases). The V end was cut by 5 bases, the J end by 0 bases, with 12 bases between. CDR3 length equals 15 residues. Germline V lookup: CDR1 SGHTA, CDR2 FQGNSA. CDR3 in DNA: TGTGCCAGCAGCGATAGCGGAACAAGCACAGATACGCAGTATTTT. Its translation: CASSDSGTSTDTQYF.

The chain uses TRBV2 and TRBJ2-7, with TRBD2 as a possible D gene (6 bases). The V end lost 8 bases, the J end lost 5 bases, and 10 bases lay between the germline ends. The CDR3 covers 11 residues. Germline assignment: CDR1 SNHLY and CDR2 FYNNEI. DNA for the CDR3: TGTGCCAGCGGAGGGGCGGACGAGCAGTACTTC. This encodes CASGGADEQYF.

This clonotype was recorded a few times. V and J are TRBV30 and TRBJ2-7, with 7 bases identical to TRBD1. CDR3 size: 13 residues. Germline V lookup: CDR1 GTSNPN, CDR2 SVGIG (reference sequence). J was trimmed by 7 bases and V by 4 bases; bases with no gene match: 10. CDR3 in DNA: TGTGCCTGGACCCGGGACAGCGATGTAGAGCAGTACTTC. Its protein product is CAWTRDSDVEQYF.

The chain joins TRBV6-1 to TRBJ1-1; D call uncertain. Trimming stripped 10 bases from V and 4 bases from J, with 16 bases between. CDR1 is MNHNS, CDR2 SASEGT, per germline. This CDR3 comprises 13 residues. The CDR3 loop reads CATLRTGLTEAFF. For the CDR3, the DNA is TGTGCCACCCTGAGGACGGGCCTCACTGAAGCTTTCTTT.

The sample holds many counts of this clonotype. This chain links TRBV7-2 with TRBJ2-5; D gene unclear. The V end lost 7 bases, the J end lost 5 bases, and 14 bases lay between the germline ends. Germline V CDR1 and CDR2: SGHTA, FQGNSA. CDR3 length: 13 residues. As DNA, the CDR3 is TGTGCCAGCACCGTATATTTAGAGGAGACCCAGTACTTC. This gives the protein CASTVYLEETQYF.

This clonotype was recorded many times. The chain recombines TRBV12-3 or TRBV12-4 with TRBJ1-1, with D tentatively TRBD1 (5 bases). CDR3 length: 15 residues. V was shortened by 7 bases and J by 0 bases, with 15 bases between the two germline ends. CDR3 region: CASTTPTVMNTEAFF. The CDR3 DNA reads as TGTGCCAGCACCACACCGACAGTCATGAACACTGAAGCTTTCTTT.

The CDR3 region has the DNA TGTGCCACCAGTGATTCGCGAACAGTAGAGACCCAGTACTTC. Its protein is CATSDSRTVETQYF. The chain joins TRBV24-1 to TRBJ2-5; the D is unclear. Germline loops: CDR1 KGHDR, CDR2 SFDVKD. This CDR3 comprises 14 residues. V lost 2 bases and J 4 bases, leaving 10 bases between the germline ends.

This clonotype has ten or more counts. V usage is TRBV30 and J usage is TRBJ1-5, with no clear D. Germline V CDR1 and CDR2: GTSNPN, SVGIG (reference sequence). Trimming took off 1 base at V and 1 base at J, with 5 bases between the two ends. This CDR3 is built from 13 residues. The CDR3 DNA reads TGTGCCTGGAGTGAACAGAGCAATCAGCCCCAGCATTTT. Amino acid sequence: CAWSEQSNQPQHF.

This clonotype came up a few times. This chain connects TRBV4-1 to TRBJ2-7; a possible D gene is TRBD1 (6 bases). V lost 4 bases and J 3 bases, leaving 16 bases between the germline ends. The CDR3 consists of 15 residues. Germline V gives CDR1 MGHRA, CDR2 YSYEKL. The CDR3 protein is CASSLTTRGGYEQYF. The CDR3 DNA reads TGCGCCAGCAGCCTCACAACTAGAGGGGGCTACGAGCAGTACTTC.

The genes are TRBV5-1 and TRBJ2-5; D unresolved. Germline V gene lookup returns CDR1 SGHRS and CDR2 YFSETQ. Trimming stripped 0 bases from V and 3 bases from J, with 9 bases between. The CDR3 runs 14 residues. The CDR3 sequence: CASSLGPEKETQYF. Written as DNA, the CDR3 is TGCGCCAGCAGCTTGGGACCGGAAAAAGAGACCCAGTACTTC.

This clonotype has at least ten counts. The chain is built from TRBV29-1 and TRBJ2-1; perhaps TRBD1 as D (6 bases). CDR1 and CDR2 (germline): SQVTM, ANQGSEA. The CDR3 covers 12 residues. With 3 bases removed from V and 12 bases from J, the gap between germline ends came to 15 bases. The CDR3 DNA reads TGCAGCGTTGAGGTTAACAGGGACGTGCAGTTCTTC. Protein product: CSVEVNRDVQFF.

This clonotype appeared many times. This chain uses TRBV11-2 with TRBJ2-2; D may correspond to TRBD1 or TRBD2 (5 bases each). V lost 1 base to trimming and J lost 1 base, with 19 bases between them. CDR3 length equals 19 residues. The germline V gene encodes CDR1 SGHAT and CDR2 FQNNGV. This CDR3 is CASSLVRWSRDRNTGELFF. In DNA, the CDR3 is TGTGCCAGCAGCTTAGTTAGGTGGTCTCGGGACCGGAACACCGGGGAGCTGTTTTTT.

This clonotype was seen ten or more times. The chain links TRBV3-1 to TRBJ1-1; perhaps TRBD1 as D (5 bases). Germline V gene lookup returns CDR1 LGHDT and CDR2 YNNKEL (reference sequence). Trimming removed 1 base at V and 4 bases at J, with 13 bases between. This CDR3 is built from 15 residues. CDR3 nucleotides: TGTGCCAGCAGCCAAGGGTCAGGGTGGAGCACTGAAGCTTTCTTT. Amino acids: CASSQGSGWSTEAFF. Full variable domain (outside the CDR3, taken from reference TRBV3-1 and TRBJ1-1): DTAVSQTPKYLVTQMGNDKSIKCEQNLGHDTMYWYKQDSKKFLKIMFSYNNKELIINETVPNRFSPKSPDKAHLNLHINSLELGDSAVYFCASSQGSGWSTEAFFGQGTRLTVV.

This clonotype was observed many times. The V and J genes are TRBV28 and TRBJ2-7, with D possibly being TRBD1 (6 bases). Germline-derived CDR1 and CDR2 are MDHEN and SYDVKM. The ends were cut back, 5 bases at V and 9 bases at J, with 14 bases in the middle. This CDR3 is built from 12 residues. The CDR3 loop reads CASSTTRGGQYF. The DNA for the CDR3 is TGTGCCAGCAGTACCACCAGGGGCGGGCAGTACTTC.

The CDR3: CASSRARDRGTDTQYF. CDR3 sequence (DNA): TGCGCCAGCAGCCGCGCCCGGGACAGAGGCACAGATACGCAGTATTTT. J is TRBJ2-3 and V is TRBV4-1, with 7 bases aligning to TRBD1. Looked up from germline, CDR1 is MGHRA and CDR2 is YSYEKL. V lost 4 bases to trimming and J lost 1 base; unmatched junction nucleotides: 8. The CDR3 sequence is 16 residues long.

This clonotype has at least ten counts. The chain has TRBV7-9 and TRBJ1-6; D is unclear. CDR1 and CDR2 (germline): SEHNR, FQNEAQ (reference sequence). Trimming removed 4 bases at V and 11 bases at J, with 12 bases between. The CDR3 is 13 amino acids. CDR3 nucleotides: TGTGCCAGCAGCTCCAGCCCGGAGACACCCCTCCACTTT. Encoded protein: CASSSSPETPLHF. The full variable domain, rest sourced from reference TRBV7-9 and TRBJ1-6, is DTGVSQNPRHKITKRGQNVTFRCDPISEHNRLYWYRQTLGQGPEFLTYFQNEAQLEKSRLLSDRFSAERPKGSFSTLEIQRTEQGDSAMYLCASSSSPETPLHFGNGTRLTVT.

This clonotype was counted many times. The chain employs TRBV20-1 and TRBJ2-7; TRBD2 is a possible D gene (5 bases). Germline V gene lookup returns CDR1 DFQATT and CDR2 SNEGSKA (reference sequence). With 6 bases removed from V and 3 bases from J, the gap between germline ends came to 21 bases. This CDR3 is built from 15 residues. CDR3 residues: CSAVIDYRGLYEQYF. The CDR3 coding sequence is TGCAGTGCCGTGATTGACTACCGTGGGCTCTACGAGCAGTACTTC.

This clonotype was seen repeatedly, ten times or more. The V gene is TRBV28, the J gene TRBJ1-3; D perhaps matches TRBD1 (5 bases). This CDR3 comprises 19 residues. V was clipped by 5 bases and J by 0 bases, with 23 bases between them. Germline CDR1 is MDHEN and CDR2 is SYDVKM. The CDR3 DNA follows: TGTGCCAGCAGTCAAACCGGGACTTTTTTTCGCCCCTCTGGAAACACCATATATTTT. The encoded protein is CASSQTGTFFRPSGNTIYF. Based on the CDR3 plus reference TRBV28 and TRBJ1-3, the full variable domain is DVKVTQSSRYLVKRTGEKVFLECVQDMDHENMFWYRQDPGLGLRLIYFSYDVKMKEKGDIPEGYSVSREKKERFSLILESASTNQTSMYLCASSQTGTFFRPSGNTIYFGEGSWLTVV.

This clonotype was seen many times. The V call is TRBV3-1, the J call TRBJ1-1, with D hard to call. Germline CDR1 and CDR2: LGHDT and YNNKEL (reference sequence). V gave up 5 bases and J gave up 5 bases, with 9 bases separating them. The CDR3 runs to 12 residues. The CDR3 nucleotides read TGTGCCAGCAGCATGGGATGGACTGAAGCTTTCTTT. It yields the protein CASSMGWTEAFF.

This clonotype was detected ten times or more. V gene TRBV3-1 combines with J gene TRBJ2-1; 10 bases are a match to TRBD2. The CDR3 is made up of 18 amino acids. Germline CDR1 and CDR2: LGHDT and YNNKEL (reference sequence). The V gene end was trimmed by 1 base and the J gene end by 7 bases; junction bases not matched to a gene: 13. CDR3 coding DNA: TGTGCCAGCAGCCAAGGGCTAGCGGGAGCCTCCACCGGGAATGAGCAGTTCTTC. Its translation: CASSQGLAGASTGNEQFF.

This clonotype showed up just a few times. A read error may be the cause here, since a much bigger clone is one base away. It is unclear where the CDR3 begins or ends on the DNA, so no DNA is shown, and the CDR3 is as TCRdb lists it. V is TRBV30 and J is TRBJ1-3. The germline V gene encodes CDR1 GTSNPN and CDR2 SVGIG (reference sequence). The CDR3 has 11 amino acids, counting both end residues. The CDR3 sequence is CAWAAGNTTYF.